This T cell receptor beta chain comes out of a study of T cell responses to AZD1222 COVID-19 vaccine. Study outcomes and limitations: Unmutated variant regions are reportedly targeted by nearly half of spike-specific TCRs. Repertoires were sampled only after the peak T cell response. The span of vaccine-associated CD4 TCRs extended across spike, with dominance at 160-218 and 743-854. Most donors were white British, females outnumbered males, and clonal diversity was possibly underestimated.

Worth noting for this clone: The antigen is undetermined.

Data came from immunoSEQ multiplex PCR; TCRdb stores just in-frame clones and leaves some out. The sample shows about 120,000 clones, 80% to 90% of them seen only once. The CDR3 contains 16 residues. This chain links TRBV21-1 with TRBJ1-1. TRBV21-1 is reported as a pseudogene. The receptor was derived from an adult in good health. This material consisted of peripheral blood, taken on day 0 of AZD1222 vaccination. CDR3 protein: CASSKELGPMNTEAFF. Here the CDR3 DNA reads TGTGCCAGCAGCAAAGAATTGGGACCGATGAACACTGAAGCTTTCTTT.